This T cell receptor beta chain was identified in a study of T cells expressing NK-cell markers. Study findings and constraints: In a group of 5 to 7 donors, dominant NKG2C+ clonotypes represented roughly 1.0-7.5% of CD8+ T cells.

TCRdb reprocessed the 5' RACE reads and keeps a single row for each CDR3 protein, giving no DNA. The table counts 20,000 to 25,000 distinct CDR3 sequences; about 57% lies in the top ten. In regard to this clonotype: The antigen is not known.

The CDR3 is 12 amino acids. This sequence joins TRBV12-3 or TRBV12-4 and TRBJ1-5. This TCR was sampled from a man aged 18 to 69 in good health. The specimen sequenced was blood T cells: a sorted CD56 or NKG2C T cell subset, CD4+ or CD8+ T cells, or bulk PBMC T cells (not recorded which). CDR3 amino acids: CASSDYNQPQHF.